This T cell receptor beta chain is from a study of CD8+ T cells in alopecia areata. Points from the study as a whole: Patients shared TCRs less clearly than mice did, possibly for HLA-related reasons. More clonal than normal scalp was lesional scalp, particularly alopecia totalis/universalis. Normal skin's resident alphabeta T cells are sequenced alongside lesional scalp T cells.

cDNA serving as the sequencing template came from extracted, reverse transcribed RNA. This table comes from immunoSEQ multiplex PCR, and its TCRdb copy is limited to in-frame clones, with some not included. The sample yields about 6,000 clones, without any singletons. This clone has a count of ten or more. Its matching antigen is unknown. Gene labels here are mouse ones. Combined cutaneous lymph node cells underwent sorting by CD4, CD8alpha, NKG2D, NKG2ACE and additional markers. This clonotype was obtained from a C3H/HeJ mouse with alopecia areata. The strain is characterized by the MHC haplotype H2-k. The sequenced material came from CD8+ T cells sorted from a lymph node.

The CDR3 is CTCSAPGLGQNTLYF. The DNA read from the CDR3 is TGCACCTGCAGTGCCCCCGGACTGGGCCAAAAC. The V call is TRBV1, the J call TRBJ2-4; the match to TRBD2 covers 8 bases. Sequencing ends 4 residues short of the CDR3 end; the germline J gene provides the rest. The CDR3 length is 15 residues. Germline V gives CDR1 NSQYPW, CDR2 LRSPGD (reference sequence). The V and J ends lost 3 bases and 3 bases, in that order; junction bases with no gene match: 5. Drawing the rest from reference TRBV1 and TRBJ2-4, the complete variable domain is VTLLEQNPRWRLVPRGQAVNLRCILKNSQYPWMSWYQQDLQKQLQWLFTLRSPGDKEVKSLPGADYLATRVTDTELRLQVANMSQGRTLYCTCSAPGLGQNTLYFGAGTRLSVL.